Listed below are T cell receptor beta chains from one sample, sequenced in a study of T cell repertoires in cytomegalovirus infection. No antigen is known for these receptors. TCRdb analysed the reads with MiXCR anew, one entry per CDR3 protein. The sample yields 900,000 to 950,000 distinct CDR3 sequences, roughly 30% seen once. Sequenced material: cultured CD8+ T cells from PBMCs, taken from culture after CMV antigen stimulation. These receptors all come from a human donor in good health (CMV status not recorded). Some clones in this sample may be carry-over from other donors' samples. Both conserved end residues are part of each CDR3. A D gene is named only where the DNA matches it firmly. Clone size is not always given. Where it is, it says once, few, many or a class for expanded clones.

V gene	D gene	J gene	clone size	CDR3 protein	CDR3 DNA
TRBV7-9	NA	TRBJ2-4	few	CASSGLPHKNIQYF	TGTGCCAGCAGCGGGCTCCCCCACAAAAACATTCAGTACTTC
TRBV2	NA	TRBJ2-3	NA	CADWGGVSTDTQYF	TGTGCCGACTGGGGCGGGGTCAGCACAGATACGCAGTATTTT
TRBV10-3	NA	TRBJ2-3	NA	CAISESTSSTDTQYF	TGTGCCATCAGTGAGTCGACCTCTAGCACAGATACGCAGTATTTT
TRBV3-1	NA	TRBJ2-1	NA	CASSQPFSSPSYNEQFF	TGTGCCAGCAGCCAGCCTTTTAGCAGCCCCTCCTACAATGAGCAGTTCTTC
TRBV5-1	TRBD1	TRBJ2-1	NA	CASSSPPGQGGNEQFF	TGCGCCAGCAGCTCCCCACCGGGACAGGGAGGGAATGAGCAGTTCTTC
TRBV7-9	NA	TRBJ2-1	NA	CASSSPYYNEQFF	TGTGCCAGCAGCTCCCCCTATTACAATGAGCAGTTCTTC
TRBV12-5	TRBD1	TRBJ1-1	NA	CASGFSLPRQGWTEAFF	TGTGCTAGTGGTTTCTCCCTCCCAAGACAGGGCTGGACTGAAGCTTTCTTT
TRBV7-6	NA	TRBJ2-3	many	CASSLVGSLTDTQYF	TGTGCCAGCAGCTTAGTGGGGTCTCTCACAGATACGCAGTATTTT
TRBV7-6	NA	TRBJ2-3	NA	CASSLKGLSTDTQYF	TGTGCCAGCAGCTTAAAAGGGCTTAGCACAGATACGCAGTATTTT
TRBV24-1	TRBD2	TRBJ2-1	NA	CATSDSGTSDEQFF	TGTGCCACCAGTGATTCGGGGACTAGCGATGAGCAGTTCTTC
TRBV12-3/TRBV12-4	NA	TRBJ1-4	few	CASSLGYRDTDFATNEKLFF	TGTGCCAGCAGTTTAGGCTACCGGGACACCGATTTTGCAACTAATGAAAAACTGTTTTTT
TRBV12-3/TRBV12-4	NA	TRBJ2-3	NA	CASAYGGNTQYF	TGTGCCAGCGCCTATGGGGGGAATACGCAGTATTTT
TRBV6-2/TRBV6-3	NA	TRBJ2-7	NA	CASRDFKGGLYEQYF	TGTGCCAGCAGAGATTTCAAGGGGGGCCTCTACGAGCAGTACTTC
TRBV2	NA	TRBJ2-1	NA	CASSYQGPNEQFF	TGTGCCAGCAGTTACCAGGGACCCAATGAGCAGTTCTTC
TRBV29-1	TRBD2	TRBJ2-1	NA	CRVAGFKYNEQFF	TGCAGGGTAGCGGGGTTCAAATACAATGAGCAGTTCTTC
TRBV6-1	TRBD1	TRBJ2-7	NA	CASIELGQYAQYF	TGTGCCAGCATTGAATTGGGACAGTACGCGCAGTACTTC
TRBV10-3	NA	TRBJ1-1	NA	CAIQATGNTEAFF	TGTGCCATTCAGGCTACCGGGAACACTGAAGCTTTCTTT
TRBV28	NA	TRBJ1-5	few	CASSSYRVGRGNQPQHF	TGTGCCAGCAGTTCCTACAGGGTTGGCCGGGGAAATCAGCCCCAGCATTTT